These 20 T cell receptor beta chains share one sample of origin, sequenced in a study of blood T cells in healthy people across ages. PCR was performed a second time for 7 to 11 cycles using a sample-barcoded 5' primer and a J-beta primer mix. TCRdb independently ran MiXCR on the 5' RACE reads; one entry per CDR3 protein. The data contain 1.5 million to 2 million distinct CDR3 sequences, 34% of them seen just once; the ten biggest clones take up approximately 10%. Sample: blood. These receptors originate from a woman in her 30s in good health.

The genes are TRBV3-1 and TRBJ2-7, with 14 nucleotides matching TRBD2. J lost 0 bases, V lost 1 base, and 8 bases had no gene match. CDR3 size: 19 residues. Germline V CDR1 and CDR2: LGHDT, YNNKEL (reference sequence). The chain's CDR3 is CASSQGTGTSGSRSYEQYF. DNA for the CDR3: TGTGCCAGCAGCCAAGGAACCGGGACTAGCGGGAGCCGCTCCTACGAGCAGTACTTC.

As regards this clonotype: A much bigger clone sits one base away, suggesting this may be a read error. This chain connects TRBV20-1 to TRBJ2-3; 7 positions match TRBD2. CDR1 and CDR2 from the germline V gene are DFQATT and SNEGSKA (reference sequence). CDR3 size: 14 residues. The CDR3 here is CSAGSTSGEDKQYF. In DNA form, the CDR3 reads TGCAGTGCTGGAAGTACCAGCGGGGAAGATAAGCAGTATTTT.

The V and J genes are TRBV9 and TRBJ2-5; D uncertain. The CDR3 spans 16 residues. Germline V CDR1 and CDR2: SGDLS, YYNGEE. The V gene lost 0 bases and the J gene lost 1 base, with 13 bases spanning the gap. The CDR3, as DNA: TGTGCCAGCAGCGTAGGCGGCAGGCCGCCCCAAGAGACCCAGTACTTC. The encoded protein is CASSVGGRPPQETQYF.

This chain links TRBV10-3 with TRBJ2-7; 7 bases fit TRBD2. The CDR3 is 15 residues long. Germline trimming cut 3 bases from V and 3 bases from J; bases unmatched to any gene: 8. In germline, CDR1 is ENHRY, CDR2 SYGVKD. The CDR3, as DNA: TGTGCCATCAGTGACAGCTGGCTAGCGGACTACGAGCAGTACTTC. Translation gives CAISDSWLADYEQYF.

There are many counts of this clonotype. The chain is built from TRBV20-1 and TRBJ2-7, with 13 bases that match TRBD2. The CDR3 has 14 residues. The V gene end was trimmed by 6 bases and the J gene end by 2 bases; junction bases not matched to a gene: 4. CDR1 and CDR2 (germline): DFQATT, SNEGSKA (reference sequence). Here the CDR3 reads CSAALAGGTYEQYF. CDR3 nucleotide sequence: TGCAGTGCGGCACTAGCGGGAGGGACCTACGAGCAGTACTTC.

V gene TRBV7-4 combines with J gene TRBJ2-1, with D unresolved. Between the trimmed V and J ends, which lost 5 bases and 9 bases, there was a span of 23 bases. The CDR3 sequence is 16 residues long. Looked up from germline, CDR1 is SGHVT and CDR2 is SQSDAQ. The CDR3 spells CASSPRALLVNSEQFF. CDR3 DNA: TGTGCCAGCAGCCCCCGAGCTTTGTTGGTGAACAGTGAGCAGTTCTTC.

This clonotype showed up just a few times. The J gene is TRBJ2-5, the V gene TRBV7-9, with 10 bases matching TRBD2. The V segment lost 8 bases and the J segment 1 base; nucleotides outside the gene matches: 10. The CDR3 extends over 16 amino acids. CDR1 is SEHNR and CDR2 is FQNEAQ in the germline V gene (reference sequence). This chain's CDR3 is CASQGVPSGGQETQYF. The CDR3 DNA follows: TGTGCCAGCCAAGGGGTCCCTAGCGGGGGCCAAGAGACCCAGTACTTC.

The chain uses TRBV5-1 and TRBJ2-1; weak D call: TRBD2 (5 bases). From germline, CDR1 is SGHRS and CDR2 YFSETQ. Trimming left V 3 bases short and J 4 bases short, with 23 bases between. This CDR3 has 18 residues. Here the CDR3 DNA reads TGCGCCAGCAGCTACCGCGGGCCGGCCCTAGGAGGTTACAATGAGCAGTTCTTC. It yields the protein CASSYRGPALGGYNEQFF. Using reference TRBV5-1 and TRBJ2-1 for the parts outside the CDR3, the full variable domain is KAGVTQTPRYLIKTRGQQVTLSCSPISGHRSVSWYQQTPGQGLQFLFEYFSETQRNKGNFPGRFSGRQFSNSRSEMNVSTLELGDSALYLCASSYRGPALGGYNEQFFGPGTRLTVL.

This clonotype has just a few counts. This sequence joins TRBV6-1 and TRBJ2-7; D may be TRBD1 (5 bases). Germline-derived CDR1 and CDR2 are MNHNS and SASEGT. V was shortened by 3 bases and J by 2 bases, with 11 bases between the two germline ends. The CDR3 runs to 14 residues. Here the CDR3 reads CASSDWGRAYEQYF. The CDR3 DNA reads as TGTGCCAGCAGTGATTGGGGCAGGGCCTACGAGCAGTACTTC.

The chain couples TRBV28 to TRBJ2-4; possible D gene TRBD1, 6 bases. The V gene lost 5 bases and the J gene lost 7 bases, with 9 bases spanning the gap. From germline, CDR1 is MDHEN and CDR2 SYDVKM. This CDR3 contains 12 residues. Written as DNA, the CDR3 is TGTGCCAGCAGTAACAGGGCGAACATTCAGTACTTC. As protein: CASSNRANIQYF.

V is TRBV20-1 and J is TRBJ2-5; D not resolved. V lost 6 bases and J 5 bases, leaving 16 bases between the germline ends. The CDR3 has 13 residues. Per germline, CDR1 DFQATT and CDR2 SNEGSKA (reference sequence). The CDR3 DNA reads TGCAGTGCCAGATCCTGGGTGGGGGAGACCCAGTACTTC. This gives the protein CSARSWVGETQYF.

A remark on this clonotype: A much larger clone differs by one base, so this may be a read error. CDR3 sequence (DNA): TGTGCCAGCAGCGGGCGAGGGACTCCGGCAACAGGTACGCAGTATTTT. It encodes CASSGRGTPATGTQYF. The chain carries TRBV9 and TRBJ2-3; possibly TRBD2 for D (6 bases). The CDR3 contains 16 residues. Per the germline V gene, CDR1 is SGDLS and CDR2 is YYNGEE.

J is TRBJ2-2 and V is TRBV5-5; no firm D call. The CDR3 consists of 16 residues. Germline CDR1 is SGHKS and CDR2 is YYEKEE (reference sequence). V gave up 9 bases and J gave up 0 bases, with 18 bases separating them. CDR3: CATASPRRPNTGELFF. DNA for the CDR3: TGTGCCACAGCCTCCCCTCGAAGGCCGAACACCGGGGAGCTGTTTTTT. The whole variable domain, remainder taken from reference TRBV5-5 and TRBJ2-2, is DAGVTQSPTHLIKTRGQQVTLRCSPISGHKSVSWYQQVLGQGPQFIFQYYEKEERGRGNFPDRFSARQFPNYSSELNVNALLLGDSALYLCATASPRRPNTGELFFGEGSRLTVL.

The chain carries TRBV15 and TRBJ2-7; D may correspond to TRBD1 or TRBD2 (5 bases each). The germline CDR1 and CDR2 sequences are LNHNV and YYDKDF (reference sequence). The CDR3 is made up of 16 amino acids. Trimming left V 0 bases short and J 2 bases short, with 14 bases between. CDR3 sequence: CATSRETGQGPYEQYF. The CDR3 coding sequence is TGTGCCACCAGCAGAGAGACGGGGCAGGGACCCTACGAGCAGTACTTC.

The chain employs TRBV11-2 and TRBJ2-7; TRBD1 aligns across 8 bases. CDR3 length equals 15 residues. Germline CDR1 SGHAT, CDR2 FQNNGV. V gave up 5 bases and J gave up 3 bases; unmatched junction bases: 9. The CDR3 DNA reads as TGTGCCAGCAGCGCCAGGACAGGGCCGGTCTACGAGCAGTACTTC. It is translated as CASSARTGPVYEQYF.

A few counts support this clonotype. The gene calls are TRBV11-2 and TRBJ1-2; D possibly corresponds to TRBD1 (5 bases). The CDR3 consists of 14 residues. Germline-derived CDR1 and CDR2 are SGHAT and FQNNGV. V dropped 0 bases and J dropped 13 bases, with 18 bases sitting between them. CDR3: CASSLEADWDGGTF. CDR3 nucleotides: TGTGCCAGCAGCTTAGAGGCAGACTGGGACGGTGGCACCTTC.

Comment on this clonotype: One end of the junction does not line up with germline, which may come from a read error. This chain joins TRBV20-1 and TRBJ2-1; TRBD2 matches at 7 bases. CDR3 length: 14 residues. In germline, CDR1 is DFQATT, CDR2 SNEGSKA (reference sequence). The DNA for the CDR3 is TGCAGTGCTGGAGATATGGCGGGAGAAGGGACGCAGTTCTTC. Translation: CSAGDMAGEGTQFF.

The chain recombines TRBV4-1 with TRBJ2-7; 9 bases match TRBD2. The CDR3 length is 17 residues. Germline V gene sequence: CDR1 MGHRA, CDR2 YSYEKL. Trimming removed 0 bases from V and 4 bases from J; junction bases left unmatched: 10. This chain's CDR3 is CASSQDTGREGRYEQYF. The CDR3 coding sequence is TGCGCCAGCAGCCAAGACACGGGGCGGGAGGGCCGTTACGAGCAGTACTTC.

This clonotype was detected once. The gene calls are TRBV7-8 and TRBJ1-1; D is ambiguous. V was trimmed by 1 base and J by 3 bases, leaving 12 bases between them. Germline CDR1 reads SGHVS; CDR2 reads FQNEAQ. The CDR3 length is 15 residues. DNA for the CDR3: TGTGCCAGCAGCTTAGTGCGGGGAGAGGACACTGAAGCTTTCTTT. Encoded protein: CASSLVRGEDTEAFF.

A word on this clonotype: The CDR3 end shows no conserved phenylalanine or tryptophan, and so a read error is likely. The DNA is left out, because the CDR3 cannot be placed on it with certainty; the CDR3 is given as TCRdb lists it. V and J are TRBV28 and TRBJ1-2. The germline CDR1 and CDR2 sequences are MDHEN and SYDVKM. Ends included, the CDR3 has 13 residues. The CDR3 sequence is CAIIGSWDYGYTC.